The 4 T cell receptor beta chains listed next were all sequenced from one sample in a study of blood T cell repertoires in COVID-19. Sequencing was performed with immunoSEQ multiplex PCR; in TCRdb, only in-frame clones are kept and a portion is missing. The sample records around 120,000 clones, less than 85% being singletons. The specimen sequenced was peripheral blood. These receptors were collected from a man aged 45-65 years with acute or convalescent COVID-19.

The J gene is TRBJ1-6, the V gene TRBV5-6; TRBD1 is a possible D gene (6 bases). V lost 0 bases to trimming and J lost 9 bases, with 10 bases between them. The CDR3 spans 14 residues. Germline CDR1 SGHDT, CDR2 YYEEEE. The CDR3 DNA sequence: TGTGCCAGCAGCTTGGAGGGGGGGGGTTCACCCCTCCACTTT. Protein: CASSLEGGGSPLHF.

This clone was counted once. The genes are TRBV19 and TRBJ1-6, with 8 bases aligning to TRBD1. Germline CDR1 and CDR2: LNHDA and SQIVND (reference sequence). The CDR3 is 15 residues long. V was pared by 4 bases and J by 7 bases, with 6 bases of the junction left unmatched. The CDR3 loop reads CASSTQGAGNSPLHF. The CDR3, as DNA: TGTGCCAGTAGTACCCAGGGGGCAGGCAATTCACCCCTCCACTTT. Full variable domain (missing parts from reference TRBV19 and TRBJ1-6): DGGITQSPKYLFRKEGQNVTLSCEQNLNHDAMYWYRQDPGQGLRLIYYSQIVNDFQKGDIAEGYSVSREKKESFPLTVTSAQKNPTAFYLCASSTQGAGNSPLHFGNGTRLTVT.

The genes are TRBV19 and TRBJ1-1, with a weak D call TRBD1 (5 bases). The V and J ends lost 3 bases and 7 bases respectively, with 15 bases between them. The CDR3 runs to 14 residues. Germline V lookup: CDR1 LNHDA, CDR2 SQIVND (reference sequence). The CDR3 spells CASSIGQGKGEAFF. The CDR3 coding sequence is TGTGCCAGTAGTATTGGGCAGGGTAAGGGTGAAGCTTTCTTT. The full variable domain, in which reference TRBV19 and TRBJ1-1 provide the parts outside the CDR3, is DGGITQSPKYLFRKEGQNVTLSCEQNLNHDAMYWYRQDPGQGLRLIYYSQIVNDFQKGDIAEGYSVSREKKESFPLTVTSAQKNPTAFYLCASSIGQGKGEAFFGQGTRLTVV.

The chain uses TRBV5-1 and TRBJ2-1, with TRBD2 matching over 10 bases. The CDR3 is made up of 17 amino acids. Per germline, CDR1 SGHRS and CDR2 YFSETQ. Trimming removed 0 bases from V and 2 bases from J; junction bases left unmatched: 5. The CDR3 nucleotides are TGCGCCAGCAGCTTGGGTTCTAGCGGGGGCCCCTACAATGAGCAGTTCTTC. It yields the protein CASSLGSSGGPYNEQFF.